This T cell receptor (beta chain) stems from a study of blood T cell repertoires in COVID-19. The CDR3 spans 15 residues. The V gene lost 5 bases and the J gene lost 5 bases, with 19 bases spanning the gap. The V gene's germline CDR1 is KGHSH and CDR2 LQKENI. In terms of age and location, participants ranged from about 18 to 89 years and lived in roughly 22 US areas. Symptom resolution, clearance, or two negative PCRs marked the recovered donors of Cohort 3. Some clones are missing from TCRdb's copy, which holds only in-frame ones; the method was immunoSEQ multiplex PCR. The table has roughly 260,000 clones, 85% to 95% seen once.

The sample comprised PBMCs or T cells enriched from blood (not recorded which). The V call is TRBV18, the J call TRBJ2-7, with D possibly TRBD1 on 6 matching bases. This sequence was found in a woman aged 18-29 years who had recovered from COVID-19. The CDR3 nucleotides read TGTGCCAGCTCATCCTCCGGGACAAGGTGGAACGAGCAGTACTTC. This translates into CASSSSGTRWNEQYF.